Presented here are 14 T cell receptor beta chains from one specimen sequenced in a study of blood T cells in healthy people across ages. Together with a sample-barcoded 5' primer, a J-beta primer mix was included in a second PCR lasting about 6 to 12 cycles. TCRdb passed the 5' RACE reads through MiXCR, listing each CDR3 protein once. The sample lists 870,000 or so distinct CDR3 sequences, around 30% occurring once. The sample was blood. Receptors were obtained from a woman at least 80 years old in good health.

This clonotype was seen repeatedly, ten times or more. At one end, the junction sequence differs from germline, possibly due to a read error. CDR3 loop: CSARPGTSNYGYTF. In DNA, the CDR3 is TGTAGTGCTAGGCCCGGGACGTCTAACTATGGCTACACCTTC. V and J are TRBV20-1 and TRBJ1-2; a weak D match, TRBD1 (5 bases). Germline lookup yields CDR1 DFQATT and CDR2 SNEGSKA (reference sequence). CDR3 size: 14 residues.

This clonotype was seen ten or more times. The chain couples TRBV5-1 to TRBJ2-3; D remains ambiguous. The CDR3 is 14 amino acids. Germline lookup yields CDR1 SGHRS and CDR2 YFSETQ. V was shortened by 0 bases and J by 1 base, with 6 bases between the two germline ends. DNA for the CDR3: TGCGCCAGCAGCTTGGCCAAAGGCACAGATACGCAGTATTTT. Its translation is CASSLAKGTDTQYF. Looking up the rest from reference TRBV5-1 and TRBJ2-3 gives the full variable domain: KAGVTQTPRYLIKTRGQQVTLSCSPISGHRSVSWYQQTPGQGLQFLFEYFSETQRNKGNFPGRFSGRQFSNSRSEMNVSTLELGDSALYLCASSLAKGTDTQYFGPGTRLTVL.

To note about this clonotype: The junction shows a germline mismatch at one end, possibly a read error. The rearrangement uses TRBV6-6 and TRBJ2-2; 7 nucleotides agree with TRBD1. CDR1 and CDR2 from the germline V gene are MNHNY and SVGAGI (reference sequence). The CDR3 runs to 16 residues. CDR3: CASSDGGQSSTRELFF. The CDR3 bases are TGTGCCAGCAGCGATGGGGGACAGAGTTCCACCAGGGAGCTGTTTTTT.

V is TRBV7-2 and J is TRBJ1-4, with 8 bases aligning to TRBD1. Germline V gene sequence: CDR1 SGHTA, CDR2 FQGNSA. With 3 bases clipped from V and 3 bases from J, the junction kept 9 bases outside the gene matches. CDR3 length: 17 residues. In nucleotides, the CDR3 is TGTGCCAGCAGCTTTGCAGGGGGCCCCGGGGCTAATGAAAAACTGTTTTTT. Protein product: CASSFAGGPGANEKLFF.

V gene TRBV12-3 or TRBV12-4 combines with J gene TRBJ2-3, with 10 positions matching TRBD2. The CDR3 runs to 14 residues. Losses at the gene ends were 6 bases for V and 10 bases for J; bases not matched to a gene: 10. CDR3 in amino acids: CASRASGGADAQYF. The CDR3 bases are TGTGCCAGCAGGGCGAGCGGGGGGGCGGATGCGCAGTATTTT.

The V call is TRBV11-1, the J call TRBJ2-6; D is unresolved. From germline, CDR1 is SGHAT and CDR2 FQDESV (reference sequence). This CDR3 is 15 amino acids long. Trimming took 5 bases from V and 2 from J, leaving 10 bases between them. CDR3 bases: TGTGCCAGCAGCCGGCCTAGTACTGGGGCCAACGTCCTGACTTTC. It encodes CASSRPSTGANVLTF.

Details on this clonotype: This may arise from a read error, as a much more abundant clone is one base away. CDR3 protein: CASSYSRWSGGREQYF. CDR3 sequence (DNA): TGTGCCAGCAGTTACTCGCGTTGGAGCGGGGGACGCGAGCAGTACTTC. This chain connects TRBV6-5 to TRBJ2-5; TRBD2 matches 8 bases. The J call may not be correct, given that the DNA end is closer to TRBJ2-7. Germline CDR1 MNHEY, CDR2 SVGAGI. CDR3 size: 16 residues.

In its sample, this clonotype was seen many times. The chain is built from TRBV29-1 and TRBJ2-5; 12 bases map to TRBD2. V shed 4 bases, J shed 7 bases, and the junction held 7 bases outside the gene matches. CDR1 SQVTM and CDR2 ANQGSEA come from the germline V gene. The CDR3 spans 14 residues. The CDR3 DNA reads as TGCAGCGTTGGCGCTAGCGGGGGGGCCGGGACCCAGTACTTC. Protein sequence: CSVGASGGAGTQYF.

In this sample, this clonotype turned up many times. V gene TRBV14 combines with J gene TRBJ2-5; D unresolved. The CDR3 contains 15 residues. The germline V and J ends were trimmed by 0 bases and 2 bases, with 10 bases remaining between them. Per the germline V gene, CDR1 is SGHDN and CDR2 is FVKESK. The CDR3 is CASSQDRLWQETQYF. The CDR3 region has the DNA TGTGCCAGCAGCCAAGATAGATTGTGGCAAGAGACCCAGTACTTC.

The chain joins TRBV20-1 to TRBJ2-3; the D gene could be TRBD1 or TRBD2 (7 bases each). From germline, CDR1 is DFQATT and CDR2 SNEGSKA (reference sequence). Trimming removed 1 base from V and 3 bases from J, with 11 bases in between. The CDR3 is 14 residues long. The CDR3 DNA reads as TGCAGTGCTAGAGCCCAGGGGGGGACAGATACGCAGTATTTT. Amino acid sequence: CSARAQGGTDTQYF.

On this clonotype: A much larger clone is a single base away; this may be a read error. The chain recombines TRBV7-2 with TRBJ2-7; TRBD1 or TRBD2 may be the D gene (5 bases each). The length of the CDR3 is 17 residues. Germline loops: CDR1 SGHTA, CDR2 FQGNSA. Written as DNA, the CDR3 is TGTGTCAGCAGCTTTGGAGTCGGGACCGCTTTATCCTACGAGCAGTACTTC. Residues: CVSSFGVGTALSYEQYF.

The V and J genes are TRBV20-1 and TRBJ2-7, with TRBD2 matching 9 bases. This CDR3 is built from 15 residues. Germline V CDR1 and CDR2: DFQATT, SNEGSKA (reference sequence). V lost 1 base and J lost 0; bases outside the gene matches: 4. CDR3 in amino acids: CSARVTSGFSYEQYF. The DNA for the CDR3 is TGCAGTGCTAGAGTAACTAGCGGGTTCTCCTACGAGCAGTACTTC.

At least ten counts were recorded for this clonotype. The chain's CDR3 is CASSPGLDEQFF. For the CDR3, the DNA is TGTGCCAGCAGCCCAGGACTGGATGAGCAGTTCTTC. This chain connects TRBV7-9 to TRBJ2-1; TRBD2 might be the D (5 bases). CDR1 is SEHNR, CDR2 FQNEAQ, per germline (reference sequence). Trimming stripped 5 bases from V and 8 bases from J, with 10 bases between. This CDR3 spans 12 amino acids.

This clonotype was recorded many times. The V call is TRBV7-9, the J call TRBJ2-5, with TRBD1 identical over 9 bases. Germline V gene sequence: CDR1 SEHNR, CDR2 FQNEAQ (reference sequence). With 4 bases clipped from V and 5 bases from J, the junction kept 14 bases outside the gene matches. The CDR3 loop spans 17 amino acids. The CDR3 DNA reads TGTGCCAGCAGCTCTTTAAAGGGACAGGGTGCCGGGGAGACCCAGTACTTC. Protein sequence: CASSSLKGQGAGETQYF.